The 19 T cell receptor beta chains below were found in one sample sequenced in a study of blood T cell repertoires in COVID-19. Sequencing used immunoSEQ multiplex PCR; TCRdb keeps in-frame clones, though not all of them. The table includes 220,000 or so clones, more than 65% detected once. The sample taken for sequencing was peripheral blood. These receptors were obtained from a woman aged 55-69 years with acute or convalescent COVID-19.

The chain combines TRBV3-1 (or the pseudogene TRBV3-2) with TRBJ2-5; TRBD1 agrees at 8 bases. CDR3 length: 14 amino acids. The V and J ends lost 3 bases and 5 bases, in that order; junction bases with no gene match: 5. CDR1 is LGHDT and CDR2 is YNNKEL in the germline V gene (reference sequence). The CDR3 DNA follows: TGTGCCAGCAGCCATGCAGGGGGCGCTGAGACCCAGTACTTC. Translated, it gives CASSHAGGAETQYF.

The chain has TRBV30 and TRBJ1-6, with a possible D match to TRBD1 (5 bases). The CDR3 runs to 13 residues. Germline CDR1 is GTSNPN and CDR2 is SVGIG (reference sequence). V lost 3 bases and J lost 7, with 10 bases in between. The CDR3 loop is CAWRPKGNSPLHF. CDR3 sequence (DNA): TGTGCCTGGAGACCTAAGGGGAATTCACCCCTCCACTTT.

V usage is TRBV7-2 and J usage is TRBJ1-2; D is unresolved. This CDR3 contains 12 residues. V lost 3 bases to trimming and J lost 1 base, with 3 bases between them. CDR1 is SGHTA and CDR2 is FQGNSA in the germline V gene. This CDR3 is CASSFLNYGYTF. CDR3 coding DNA: TGTGCCAGCAGCTTCCTTAACTATGGCTACACCTTC. Looking up the rest from reference TRBV7-2 and TRBJ1-2 gives the full variable domain: GAGVSQSPSNKVTEKGKDVELRCDPISGHTALYWYRQSLGQGLEFLIYFQGNSAPDKSGLPSDRFSAERTGGSVSTLTIQRTQQEDSAVYLCASSFLNYGYTFGSGTRLTVV.

The V gene is TRBV27, the J gene TRBJ1-5; D unresolved. The CDR3 totals 13 residues. The V end lost 3 bases, the J end lost 6 bases, and 9 bases lay between the germline ends. Per the germline V gene, CDR1 is MNHEY and CDR2 is SMNVEV (reference sequence). CDR3 residues: CASSLKLGQPQHF. The CDR3 coding sequence is TGTGCCAGCAGTTTGAAGCTCGGTCAGCCCCAGCATTTT.

The gene calls are TRBV29-1 and TRBJ1-1, with TRBD1 matching over 7 bases. The length of the CDR3 is 14 residues. The germline V gene has CDR1 SQVTM and CDR2 ANQGSEA. The V gene end was trimmed by 8 bases and the J gene end by 0 bases; junction bases not matched to a gene: 9. The CDR3 loop reads CSSTGEGMNTEAFF. Written as DNA, the CDR3 is TGCAGCTCTACAGGGGAAGGTATGAACACTGAAGCTTTCTTT.

The chain has TRBV2 and TRBJ2-7; TRBD1 agrees at 12 bases. Germline V gene lookup returns CDR1 SNHLY and CDR2 FYNNEI. Germline trimming cut 5 bases from V and 5 bases from J; bases unmatched to any gene: 4. The CDR3 runs to 14 residues. CDR3 sequence (DNA): TGTGCCAGCAGTCGGGACAGGGGGCGGCACGAGCAGTACTTC. Protein sequence: CASSRDRGRHEQYF.

The chain combines TRBV5-1 with TRBJ1-1; no definite D call. Germline assignment: CDR1 SGHRS and CDR2 YFSETQ. Trimming removed 0 bases from V and 1 base from J, with 10 bases in between. The CDR3 is made up of 15 amino acids. For the CDR3, the DNA is TGCGCCAGCAGCTTGGGCTACAGAGCGAACACTGAAGCTTTCTTT. Amino acids: CASSLGYRANTEAFF.

This chain links TRBV29-1 with TRBJ1-4; TRBD1 matches 8 bases. CDR1 and CDR2 (germline): SQVTM, ANQGSEA. V shed 4 bases and J 7 bases; nucleotides not matched to a gene: 2. The CDR3 is 12 amino acids. CDR3 region: CSVAGGSEKLFF. CDR3 nucleotides: TGCAGCGTTGCAGGGGGCAGTGAAAAACTGTTTTTT.

Many counts were recorded for this clone. The chain is built from TRBV29-1 and TRBJ1-2; D is undetermined. CDR3 length equals 12 residues. Germline CDR1 and CDR2: SQVTM and ANQGSEA. V was cut by 6 bases and J by 2 bases, with 10 bases left in between. CDR3: CSVQQQNYGYTF. The CDR3 bases are TGCAGCGTACAACAGCAGAACTATGGCTACACCTTC.

This chain joins TRBV7-3 and TRBJ1-1, with 8 bases that match TRBD1. Trimming took 0 bases from V and 1 from J; bases not matched to a gene: 7. The CDR3 has 17 residues. Germline CDR1 is SGHTA and CDR2 is FQGTGA. This CDR3 reads CASSLTLSDRANTEAFF. In nucleotides, the CDR3 is TGTGCCAGCAGCTTAACCCTCTCGGACAGGGCGAACACTGAAGCTTTCTTT.

The chain links TRBV19 to TRBJ2-5; D perhaps matches TRBD2 (6 bases). Germline V gene sequence: CDR1 LNHDA, CDR2 SQIVND (reference sequence). Trimming cost V 4 bases and J 6 bases, with 15 bases left between them. This CDR3 has 14 amino acids. CDR3 sequence (DNA): TGTGCCAGTAGTACGGCCGGGGGTAAACAGACCCAGTACTTC. Residues: CASSTAGGKQTQYF.

This clone appeared a few times. This chain joins TRBV20-1 and TRBJ1-1; D is ambiguous. Looked up from germline, CDR1 is DFQATT and CDR2 is SNEGSKA (reference sequence). The CDR3 totals 11 residues. The V and J ends lost 7 bases and 6 bases respectively, with 12 bases between them. DNA of the CDR3: TGCAGTGTAGCGGTCTTAGCTGAAGCTTTCTTT. This codes for CSVAVLAEAFF.

The genes are TRBV28 and TRBJ1-5, with 7 bases fitting TRBD1. The CDR3 totals 14 residues. CDR1 is MDHEN, CDR2 SYDVKM, per germline. V lost 2 bases and J lost 6; bases outside the gene matches: 4. CDR3 sequence reads: CASSLQGGGQPQHF. The CDR3 DNA follows: TGTGCCAGCAGTTTACAAGGGGGCGGTCAGCCCCAGCATTTT.

J is TRBJ2-5 and V is TRBV28, with D maybe TRBD2 (5 bases). The CDR3 is 14 residues long. Germline V gene lookup returns CDR1 MDHEN and CDR2 SYDVKM. Trimming took off 1 base at V and 5 bases at J, with 11 bases between the two ends. CDR3: CASSLYPGGETQYF. As DNA, the CDR3 is TGTGCCAGCAGTTTATACCCGGGCGGGGAGACCCAGTACTTC.

V is TRBV28 and J is TRBJ1-2; 7 bases line up with TRBD1. Germline values: CDR1 MDHEN, CDR2 SYDVKM. The CDR3 totals 13 residues. J was trimmed by 5 bases and V by 3 bases; bases with no gene match: 3. The CDR3 here is CASSLGQLYGYTF. The CDR3 DNA is TGTGCCAGCAGTTTGGGACAGCTATATGGCTACACCTTC.

The V and J genes are TRBV6-5 and TRBJ2-5, with 8 bases aligning to TRBD2. The CDR3 length is 15 residues. CDR1 is MNHEY, CDR2 SVGAGI, per germline. V was pared by 6 bases and J by 4 bases, with 10 bases of the junction left unmatched. In nucleotides, the CDR3 is TGTGCCAGCAGGTCCGGCGGGGGGCGGGGAGAGACCCAGTACTTC. It is translated as CASRSGGGRGETQYF.

V usage is TRBV21-1 and J usage is TRBJ1-1; TRBD1, as called in the table, went unchecked against the DNA. TRBV21-1 is flagged as a pseudogene. The CDR3 extends over 10 amino acids. In nucleotides, the CDR3 is TGTGCCAGCACCCCAAATGAAGCTTTCTTT. Residues: CASTPNEAFF.

The V call is TRBV13, the J call TRBJ1-4; TRBD1 matches 7 bases. Germline trimming cut 2 bases from V and 7 bases from J; bases unmatched to any gene: 1. The CDR3 is made up of 13 amino acids. Germline V gene lookup returns CDR1 PRHDT and CDR2 FYEKMQ (reference sequence). CDR3 sequence reads: CASSLKGAEKLFF. CDR3 sequence (DNA): TGTGCCAGCAGCTTAAAGGGGGCTGAAAAACTGTTTTTT. The variable domain in full, with the rest retrieved from reference TRBV13 and TRBJ1-4, is AAGVIQSPRHLIKEKRETATLKCYPIPRHDTVYWYQQGPGQDPQFLISFYEKMQSDKGSIPDRFSAQQFSDYHSELNMSSLELGDSALYFCASSLKGAEKLFFGSGTQLSVL.

This clone was seen a single time. V and J are TRBV19 and TRBJ2-1; 9 bases align to TRBD1. The germline gives CDR1 LNHDA, CDR2 SQIVND (reference sequence). CDR3 length: 15 amino acids. J gave up 8 bases and V 3 bases, and 8 bases lay outside the gene matches. The CDR3 region is CASSIWRQGGDEQFF. The CDR3 DNA is TGTGCCAGTAGTATCTGGAGACAGGGGGGAGATGAGCAGTTCTTC.